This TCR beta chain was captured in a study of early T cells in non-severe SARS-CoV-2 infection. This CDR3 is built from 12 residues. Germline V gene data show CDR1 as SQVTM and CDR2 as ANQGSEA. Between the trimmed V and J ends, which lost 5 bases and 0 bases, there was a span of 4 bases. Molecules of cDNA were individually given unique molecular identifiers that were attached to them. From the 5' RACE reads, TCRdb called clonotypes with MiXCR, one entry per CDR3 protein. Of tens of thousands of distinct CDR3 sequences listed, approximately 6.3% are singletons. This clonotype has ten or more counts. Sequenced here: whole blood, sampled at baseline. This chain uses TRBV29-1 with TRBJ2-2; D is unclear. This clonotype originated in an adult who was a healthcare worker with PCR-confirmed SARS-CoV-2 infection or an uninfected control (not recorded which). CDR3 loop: CSVLANTGELFF. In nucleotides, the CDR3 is TGCAGCGTTCTGGCGAACACCGGGGAGCTGTTTTTT.